The clone carrying this T cell receptor beta chain was recorded only once. This sample was included in a study of blood T cell repertoires in COVID-19. The overall study: T cells, B-cell-depleted T cells, or PBMCs supplied cDNA or gDNA.

The germline V gene encodes CDR1 MDHEN and CDR2 SYDVKM. This CDR3 comprises 15 residues. In the authors' methods: Nucleated cell counts were estimated from reference gene primer amplification. Sequenced by immunoSEQ multiplex PCR; TCRdb stores in-frame clones only, minus some. The DNA gave D and trimming, while V, J and clone size come from that table. The table has tens of thousands of clones, about nine tenths seen once. While infection was still active, Seattle patients were enrolled and then followed longitudinally. The clonotype comes from a man between 18 and 35 years old with COVID-19, enrolled during active disease. The chain couples TRBV28 to TRBJ2-7; possible D gene TRBD2, 6 bases. The end of the DNA is better explained by TRBJ2-5, so the J call may be wrong. Sequenced material: peripheral blood. The CDR3 DNA follows: TGTGCCAGCAGTTTAGGCCCTGGCGGGGTAGAGACCCAGTACTTC. The encoded protein is CASSLGPGGVETQYF.